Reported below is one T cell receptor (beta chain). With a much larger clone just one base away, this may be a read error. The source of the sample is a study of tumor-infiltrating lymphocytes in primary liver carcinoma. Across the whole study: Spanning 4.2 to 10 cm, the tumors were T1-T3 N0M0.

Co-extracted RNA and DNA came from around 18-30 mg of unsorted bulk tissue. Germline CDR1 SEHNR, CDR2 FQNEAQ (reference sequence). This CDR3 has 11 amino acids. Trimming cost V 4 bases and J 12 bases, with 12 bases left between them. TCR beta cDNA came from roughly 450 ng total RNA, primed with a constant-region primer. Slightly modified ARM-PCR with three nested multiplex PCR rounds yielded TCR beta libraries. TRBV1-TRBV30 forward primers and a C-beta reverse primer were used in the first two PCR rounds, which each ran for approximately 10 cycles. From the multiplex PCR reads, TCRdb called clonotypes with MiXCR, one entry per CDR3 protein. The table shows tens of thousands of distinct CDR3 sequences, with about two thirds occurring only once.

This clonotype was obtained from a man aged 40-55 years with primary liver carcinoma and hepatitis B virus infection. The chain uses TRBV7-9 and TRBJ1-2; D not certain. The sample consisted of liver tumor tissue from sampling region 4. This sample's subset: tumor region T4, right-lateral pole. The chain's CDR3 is CASSSAWVHTF. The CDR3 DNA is TGTGCCAGCAGCTCCGCCTGGGTTCACACCTTC.